These 11 T cell receptor beta chains came from one sample sequenced in a study of shared clonotypes between healthy human individuals. Sequenced by immunoSEQ multiplex PCR; TCRdb stores in-frame clones only, minus some. Of about 2.1 million clones listed, about 93% are singletons. Naive CD8 cells were CD45RO-negative, positively selected for CCR7, excluding terminally differentiated effector memory CD45RA+ cells. The sequenced material came from naive CD8+ T cells from PBMCs. All receptors derive from a young man in good health. Some clones in this sample may be carry-over from other donors' samples.

This rearrangement joins TRBV7-8 to TRBJ2-2; D is undetermined. Trimming stripped 4 bases from V and 6 bases from J, with 6 bases between. This CDR3 is built from 12 residues. Per germline, CDR1 SGHVS and CDR2 FQNEAQ. The CDR3, as DNA: TGTGCCAGCAGCTACCCGGCCGGGGAGCTGTTTTTT. Translation gives CASSYPAGELFF.

The J gene is TRBJ1-3, the V gene TRBV4-1, with a weak D call TRBD1 (5 bases). CDR1 is MGHRA and CDR2 is YSYEKL in the germline V gene. The ends were cut back, 3 bases at V and 3 bases at J, with 15 bases in the middle. The CDR3 is 16 amino acids. The CDR3 bases are TGCGCCAGCAGCCAGGTGGGAGGGCAGGGTGGAAACACCATATATTTT. Its protein product is CASSQVGGQGGNTIYF.

This clone was counted between two and nine times. For the CDR3, the DNA is TGTGCCAGCAGTTTGGGGGTGGTCAATGAGCAGTTCTTC. This encodes CASSLGVVNEQFF. The gene calls are TRBV7-9 and TRBJ2-1; D may correspond to TRBD1 or TRBD2 (5 bases each). The CDR3 has 13 residues. Germline V gene lookup returns CDR1 SEHNR and CDR2 FQNEAQ (reference sequence). V was cut by 6 bases and J by 6 bases, with 12 bases left in between.

This chain joins TRBV5-4 and TRBJ2-3; 8 bases align to TRBD2. The CDR3 is 14 amino acids. Germline CDR1 is SGHNT and CDR2 is YYREEE (reference sequence). V was clipped by 0 bases and J by 7 bases; unmatched bases: 4. In DNA form, the CDR3 reads TGTGCCAGCAGCTTGGCCGCGGGGGGATATACGCAGTATTTT. Protein product: CASSLAAGGYTQYF.

The chain links TRBV5-1 to TRBJ2-7, with D tentatively TRBD1 (6 bases). The ends were cut back, 5 bases at V and 5 bases at J, with 20 bases in the middle. CDR1 and CDR2 (germline): SGHRS, YFSETQ. CDR3 size: 15 residues. CDR3 in amino acids: CASSNRDTSTDEQYF. CDR3 in DNA: TGCGCCAGCAGTAATAGGGACACCTCGACCGACGAGCAGTACTTC.

J is TRBJ2-2 and V is TRBV19, with D maybe TRBD2 (6 bases). Germline CDR1 LNHDA, CDR2 SQIVND (reference sequence). Trimming pared 6 bases from V and 1 base from J, leaving 12 bases between. The CDR3 has 15 amino acids. CDR3 in amino acids: CASSPARGNTGELFF. CDR3 DNA: TGTGCCAGTAGCCCGGCGCGGGGGAACACCGGGGAGCTGTTTTTT.

The chain links TRBV7-9 to TRBJ2-7; D ambiguous. CDR1 is SEHNR, CDR2 FQNEAQ, per germline (reference sequence). This CDR3 is built from 17 residues. The V gene lost 4 bases and the J gene lost 4 bases, with 23 bases spanning the gap. CDR3 sequence reads: CASSSGPGLKVQYEQYF. The CDR3 bases are TGTGCCAGCAGCTCCGGGCCGGGCCTTAAAGTTCAGTACGAGCAGTACTTC.

The J gene is TRBJ2-5, the V gene TRBV7-2; the D gene is possibly TRBD2 (6 bases). Germline CDR1 is SGHTA and CDR2 is FQGNSA. This CDR3 region has 16 residues. Trimming cost V 4 bases and J 2 bases, with 17 bases left between them. The CDR3 DNA reads TGTGCCAGCAGCTCGTGGGTATCGGGACTGCAAGAGACCCAGTACTTC. Protein: CASSSWVSGLQETQYF.

The chain couples TRBV18 to TRBJ2-2; D is unresolved. CDR3 length equals 12 residues. V was shortened by 2 bases and J by 10 bases, with 8 bases between the two germline ends. CDR1 is KGHSH, CDR2 LQKENI, per germline. CDR3 in amino acids: CASSPGVAELFF. The CDR3 nucleotides are TGTGCCAGCTCACCAGGGGTGGCGGAGCTGTTTTTT.

This clone has just a few counts. V gene TRBV5-4 combines with J gene TRBJ2-7; 7 bases match TRBD1. J gave up 5 bases and V 2 bases, and 13 bases lay outside the gene matches. This CDR3 spans 16 amino acids. Germline-derived CDR1 and CDR2 are SGHNT and YYREEE (reference sequence). This CDR3 reads CASSLGVQGYGDEQYF. The CDR3 bases are TGTGCCAGCAGCTTAGGGGTACAGGGGTACGGTGACGAGCAGTACTTC.

This chain connects TRBV28 to TRBJ2-7; TRBD2 matches 15 bases. The CDR3 sequence is 20 residues long. V dropped 3 bases and J dropped 0; count of bases not matched to a gene: 12. CDR1 is MDHEN and CDR2 is SYDVKM in the germline V gene. The CDR3 spells CASSFAFGTSGRLSSYEQYF. CDR3 in DNA: TGTGCCAGCAGTTTCGCCTTCGGGACTAGCGGGAGGCTTAGCTCCTACGAGCAGTACTTC.